Listed here are 27 T cell receptor beta chains from one sample, sequenced in a study of T cell repertoires and HLA-DP antigens (dated by TCRdb to 2016 to 2019). These receptors have no identified antigens. The library relied on the immunoSEQ multiplex PCR assay. The immuneACCESS repertoire file appears here via TCRdb, limited to in-frame rearrangements. These files lack a portion of the clones; in checked studies, under half of the deficit traces to unresolved V genes, and the cause of the others is not known. A total of around 90,000 clones appear in this sample, about 89% of them only once. The top ten hold around 1.7% of the sample. Sequencing was performed on CD4+ T cells from PBMCs. These receptors were obtained from a man in his fifties or sixties in good health and CMV-seronegative.

This clone occurred once. The rearrangement uses TRBV6-5 and TRBJ1-4; possibly TRBD1 for D (5 bases). Germline CDR1 reads MNHEY; CDR2 reads SVGAGI. V lost 4 bases to trimming and J lost 4 bases, with 7 bases between them. The CDR3 consists of 13 residues. This CDR3 is CASSWQGNEKLFF. CDR3 DNA sequence: TGTGCCAGCAGTTGGCAGGGTAATGAAAAACTGTTTTTT.

This clone has more than one count but fewer than ten. This chain joins TRBV30 and TRBJ1-1; no definite D call. Germline V gene sequence: CDR1 GTSNPN, CDR2 SVGIG (reference sequence). CDR3 length: 11 residues. Trimming left V 4 bases short and J 1 base short, with 4 bases between. The CDR3 here is CAWMGNTEAFF. CDR3 nucleotide sequence: TGTGCCTGGATGGGGAACACTGAAGCTTTCTTT.

J is TRBJ1-1 and V is TRBV5-1; the D is unclear. Looked up from germline, CDR1 is SGHRS and CDR2 is YFSETQ. The CDR3 is 13 amino acids. V dropped 0 bases and J dropped 6 bases, with 9 bases sitting between them. The CDR3 protein is CASSLESLAEAFF. In DNA, the CDR3 is TGCGCCAGCAGCTTGGAATCTCTCGCTGAAGCTTTCTTT.

V and J are TRBV20-1 and TRBJ2-7; D possibly corresponds to TRBD1 (6 bases). The length of the CDR3 is 11 residues. Germline V gene lookup returns CDR1 DFQATT and CDR2 SNEGSKA (reference sequence). Trimming stripped 6 bases from V and 3 bases from J, with 9 bases between. The CDR3 sequence: CSAGTNYEQYF. Written as DNA, the CDR3 is TGCAGTGCCGGGACAAACTACGAGCAGTACTTC.

A single count supports this clone. V and J are TRBV7-2 and TRBJ2-7; no firm D call. The V and J ends lost 5 bases and 3 bases respectively, with 5 bases between them. This CDR3 has 11 amino acids. The germline gives CDR1 SGHTA, CDR2 FQGNSA. The CDR3 DNA reads as TGTGCCAGCAGCCTCCACTACGAGCAGTACTTC. Amino acids: CASSLHYEQYF.

The rearrangement uses TRBV7-2 and TRBJ2-2, with D uncertain. Trimming took off 5 bases at V and 5 bases at J, with 15 bases between the two ends. This CDR3 is built from 15 residues. Germline V CDR1 and CDR2: SGHTA, FQGNSA. Written as DNA, the CDR3 is TGTGCCAGCAGCGTGGGGTGGGAACAAACCGGGGAGCTGTTTTTT. It codes for CASSVGWEQTGELFF.

This rearrangement joins TRBV29-1 to TRBJ2-1, with D perhaps given as TRBD1 or TRBD2 (5 bases each). The CDR3 is made up of 14 amino acids. The ends were cut back, 6 bases at V and 6 bases at J, with 18 bases in the middle. Germline-derived CDR1 and CDR2 are SQVTM and ANQGSEA. The CDR3 DNA sequence: TGCAGCGTGAGGGCGAGACAGATCGCCAATGAGCAGTTCTTC. This codes for CSVRARQIANEQFF.

The chain carries TRBV4-3 and TRBJ1-3, with D perhaps matching TRBD1 (5 bases). V lost 3 bases and J 0 bases, leaving 9 bases between the germline ends. Germline V CDR1 and CDR2: LGHNA, YSLEER. CDR3 size: 15 residues. CDR3 bases: TGCGCCAGCAGCCAGGTGACAGTCTCTGGAAACACCATATATTTT. It yields the protein CASSQVTVSGNTIYF.

J is TRBJ2-2 and V is TRBV2; D not resolved. Germline assignment: CDR1 SNHLY and CDR2 FYNNEI. This CDR3 comprises 14 residues. The V gene lost 6 bases and the J gene lost 1 base, with 9 bases spanning the gap. The CDR3, as DNA: TGTGCCAGCAGGCAGTGGGAGAACACCGGGGAGCTGTTTTTT. It translates to CASRQWENTGELFF.

The chain is built from TRBV6-4 and TRBJ2-5; 9 positions match TRBD2. V dropped 3 bases and J dropped 2; count of bases not matched to a gene: 4. Germline CDR1 is MRHNA and CDR2 is SNTAGT. This CDR3 is built from 15 residues. The CDR3 protein is CASSEVAGAQETQYF. The CDR3 coding sequence is TGTGCCAGCAGTGAAGTAGCGGGGGCTCAAGAGACCCAGTACTTC.

The V call is TRBV28, the J call TRBJ2-2; D is unclear. The germline gives CDR1 MDHEN, CDR2 SYDVKM. V lost 9 bases and J lost 2, with 13 bases in between. The CDR3 is made up of 14 amino acids. This CDR3 reads CASRVGGNTGELFF. The CDR3, as DNA: TGTGCCAGTCGCGTCGGTGGAAACACCGGGGAGCTGTTTTTT.

This clone has only one observation. The chain has TRBV18 and TRBJ2-3; D tentatively reads TRBD1 or TRBD2 (5 bases each). The CDR3 extends over 16 amino acids. Germline CDR1 reads KGHSH; CDR2 reads LQKENI. The ends were cut back, 0 bases at V and 0 bases at J, with 10 bases in the middle. Written as DNA, the CDR3 is TGTGCCAGCTCACCACCGTTCGGGGCGAGCACAGATACGCAGTATTTT. It encodes CASSPPFGASTDTQYF. Complete variable domain (other parts from reference TRBV18 and TRBJ2-3): NAGVMQNPRHLVRRRGQEARLRCSPMKGHSHVYWYRQLPEEGLKFMVYLQKENIIDESGMPKERFSAEFPKEGPSILRIQQVVRGDSAAYFCASSPPFGASTDTQYFGPGTRLTVL.

The chain couples TRBV28 to TRBJ2-1; 7 nucleotides align to TRBD2. This CDR3 is built from 15 residues. Per germline, CDR1 MDHEN and CDR2 SYDVKM. The ends lost 2 bases at V and 2 bases at J; junction bases unmatched: 3. The CDR3 DNA sequence: TGTGCCAGCAGTTTAGGCGGGAGAACCTACAATGAGCAGTTCTTC. This sequence encodes CASSLGGRTYNEQFF. The full variable domain, with the rest looked up from reference TRBV28 and TRBJ2-1, is DVKVTQSSRYLVKRTGEKVFLECVQDMDHENMFWYRQDPGLGLRLIYFSYDVKMKEKGDIPEGYSVSREKKERFSLILESASTNQTSMYLCASSLGGRTYNEQFFGPGTRLTVL.

A word on this clone: A junction end diverges from the germline sequence, so it may reflect a read error. The chain links TRBV7-7 to TRBJ2-1; 14 bases match TRBD2. CDR1 and CDR2 (germline): SSHAT, FNYEAQ (reference sequence). This CDR3 comprises 15 residues. CDR3 region: CASSPGLAGENEQFF. In nucleotides, the CDR3 is TGTGCTAGCAGCCCGGGACTAGCGGGGGAGAATGAGCAGTTCTTC.

The CDR3 reads CASMQTGGRQTQYF. CDR3 nucleotides: TGTGCCAGCATGCAGACAGGGGGCAGGCAGACCCAGTACTTC. The V and J genes are TRBV6-6 and TRBJ2-5; 10 bases agree with TRBD1. Trimming cost V 7 bases and J 6 bases; bases outside gene matches: 8. The CDR3 runs to 14 residues. Germline V gives CDR1 MNHNY, CDR2 SVGAGI (reference sequence).

The CDR3 nucleotides are TGTGCCAGCAGTTCCCAGGGGTACTATGGCTACACCTTC. The encoded protein is CASSSQGYYGYTF. This chain uses TRBV6-1 with TRBJ1-2; a possible D gene is TRBD1 (6 bases). CDR1 is MNHNS and CDR2 is SASEGT in the germline V gene. The CDR3 totals 13 residues. Between the trimmed V and J ends, which lost 5 bases and 3 bases, there was a span of 10 bases.

This clone appeared a single time. V is TRBV5-6 and J is TRBJ1-1; tentatively, D is TRBD1 (5 bases). Germline CDR1 and CDR2: SGHDT and YYEEEE. This CDR3 has 15 amino acids. V dropped 3 bases and J dropped 1 base, with 13 bases sitting between them. CDR3 sequence: CASSSLTVGNTEAFF. The CDR3 DNA reads TGTGCCAGCAGCTCATTGACAGTGGGGAACACTGAAGCTTTCTTT.

The chain couples TRBV7-2 to TRBJ1-2, with D possibly TRBD1 on 6 matching bases. The germline CDR1 and CDR2 sequences are SGHTA and FQGNSA. Trimming took off 5 bases at V and 4 bases at J, with 17 bases between the two ends. CDR3 length: 15 residues. The CDR3 protein is CASSVPTGSTYGYTF. DNA of the CDR3: TGTGCCAGCAGCGTCCCCACAGGGTCGACCTATGGCTACACCTTC.

This clone has just one count. V and J are TRBV6-1 and TRBJ1-1; TRBD1 matches 7 bases. Germline values: CDR1 MNHNS, CDR2 SASEGT. The CDR3 runs 15 residues. Losses at the gene ends were 4 bases for V and 2 bases for J; bases not matched to a gene: 7. The CDR3 DNA reads TGTGCCAGCAGTGCACCGGGACAGCCCAACACTGAAGCTTTCTTT. Translating it yields CASSAPGQPNTEAFF.

This clone came up once. The chain combines TRBV11-3 with TRBJ2-2; no reliable D call. The CDR3 is 15 residues long. Germline V lookup: CDR1 SGHNT, CDR2 YENEEA. V lost 3 bases and J lost 4, with 12 bases in between. The CDR3 reads CASSFSRMATGELFF. CDR3 nucleotides: TGTGCCAGCAGCTTTTCACGGATGGCCACCGGGGAGCTGTTTTTT.

This rearrangement joins TRBV13 to TRBJ2-7, with 8 nucleotides matching TRBD1. Germline assignment: CDR1 PRHDT and CDR2 FYEKMQ (reference sequence). The CDR3 length is 13 residues. The trim removed 5 bases at V and 4 bases at J, leaving 4 bases unmatched. The CDR3 loop is CASSRQGTYEQYF. The CDR3 coding sequence is TGTGCCAGCAGCAGACAGGGGACTTACGAGCAGTACTTC. The variable domain in full, completed from reference TRBV13 and TRBJ2-7, reads AAGVIQSPRHLIKEKRETATLKCYPIPRHDTVYWYQQGPGQDPQFLISFYEKMQSDKGSIPDRFSAQQFSDYHSELNMSSLELGDSALYFCASSRQGTYEQYFGPGTRLTVT.

The CDR3: CASRRLVNTGELFF. CDR3 coding DNA: TGTGCCAGCAGGAGACTAGTGAACACCGGGGAGCTGTTTTTT. The chain recombines TRBV27 with TRBJ2-2, with a tentative D call TRBD2 (6 bases). With 6 bases removed from V and 1 base from J, the gap between germline ends came to 9 bases. The CDR3 has 14 residues. In germline, CDR1 is MNHEY, CDR2 SMNVEV (reference sequence).

The chain recombines TRBV5-5 with TRBJ1-5; a weak D match, TRBD1 (6 bases). Germline loops: CDR1 SGHKS, CDR2 YYEKEE (reference sequence). CDR3 size: 15 residues. The V end lost 4 bases, the J end lost 0 bases, and 11 bases lay between the germline ends. The CDR3 nucleotides are TGTGCCAGCAGCCCAGGGACAAATAGCAATCAGCCCCAGCATTTT. Its translation: CASSPGTNSNQPQHF. The entire variable domain, with the rest obtained from reference TRBV5-5 and TRBJ1-5, is as follows: DAGVTQSPTHLIKTRGQQVTLRCSPISGHKSVSWYQQVLGQGPQFIFQYYEKEERGRGNFPDRFSARQFPNYSSELNVNALLLGDSALYLCASSPGTNSNQPQHFGDGTRLSIL.

The chain links TRBV7-2 to TRBJ1-5, with a tentative D call TRBD1 (5 bases). The CDR3 spans 13 residues. In germline, CDR1 is SGHTA, CDR2 FQGNSA. The ends were cut back, 4 bases at V and 6 bases at J, with 10 bases in the middle. CDR3 in DNA: TGTGCCAGCAGCTCCCGGGACGGTCAGCCCCAGCATTTT. Translating it yields CASSSRDGQPQHF.

This clone showed up just once. This chain uses TRBV5-4 with TRBJ2-7; D is perhaps TRBD1 (5 bases). V dropped 6 bases and J dropped 0 bases, with 13 bases sitting between them. Germline V lookup: CDR1 SGHNT, CDR2 YYREEE (reference sequence). The CDR3 has 14 amino acids. DNA for the CDR3: TGTGCCAGCACTATAAGGGGTAGCTCCTACGAGCAGTACTTC. It translates to CASTIRGSSYEQYF.

The chain has TRBV4-1 and TRBJ1-5, with a tentative D call TRBD1 (5 bases). The V end lost 0 bases, the J end lost 3 bases, and 12 bases lay between the germline ends. CDR1 is MGHRA and CDR2 is YSYEKL in the germline V gene. CDR3 size: 16 residues. CDR3 bases: TGCGCCAGCAGCCAAGAGGAGGGGTACTACAATCAGCCCCAGCATTTT. Protein sequence: CASSQEEGYYNQPQHF.

The chain uses TRBV29-1 and TRBJ2-7, with a tentative D call TRBD2 (5 bases). The CDR3 has 13 amino acids. V dropped 7 bases and J dropped 0 bases, with 13 bases sitting between them. Germline V gene sequence: CDR1 SQVTM, CDR2 ANQGSEA. The CDR3: CSARGLSSYEQYF. CDR3 coding DNA: TGCAGCGCCCGGGGTCTGAGCTCCTACGAGCAGTACTTC.